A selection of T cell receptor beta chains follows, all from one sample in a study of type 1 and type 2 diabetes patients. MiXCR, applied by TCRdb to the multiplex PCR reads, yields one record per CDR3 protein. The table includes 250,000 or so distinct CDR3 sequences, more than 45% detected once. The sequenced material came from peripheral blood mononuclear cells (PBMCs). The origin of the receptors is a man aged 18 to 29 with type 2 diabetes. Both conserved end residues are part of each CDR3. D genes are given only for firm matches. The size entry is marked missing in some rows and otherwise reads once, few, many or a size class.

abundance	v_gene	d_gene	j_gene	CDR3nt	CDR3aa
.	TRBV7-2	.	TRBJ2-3	TGTACCAGCAGCCCACCCCCCAGAACGCAGTATTTT	CTSSPPPRTQYF
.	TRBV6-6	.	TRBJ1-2	TGTGCCACCCTCCAGGGACTCTATGGCTACACCTTC	CATLQGLYGYTF
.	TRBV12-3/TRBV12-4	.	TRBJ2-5	TGTGCCACCAGTGATTTAGGGCTGACTCAAGAGACCCAGTACTTC	CATSDLGLTQETQYF
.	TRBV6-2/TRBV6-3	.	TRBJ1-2	TGTGCCAGCCTCCAAACAGGGAAGGGCTACACCTTC	CASLQTGKGYTF
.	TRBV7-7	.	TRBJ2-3	TGTGCTAGCAGCTTATCGAGGATAGATACGCAGTATTTT	CASSLSRIDTQYF
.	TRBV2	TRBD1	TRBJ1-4	TGTGCCAGCGGGGGACAGCCTAATGAAAAACTGTTTTTT	CASGGQPNEKLFF
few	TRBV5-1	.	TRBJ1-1	TGCGCCAGCAGCTATGGCCTTGGCGGGACGGTGGGGAACACTGAAGCTTTCTTT	CASSYGLGGTVGNTEAFF
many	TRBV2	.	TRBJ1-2	TGTGCCAGCAGTGAAGCAAACAGAAACTATGGCTACACCTTC	CASSEANRNYGYTF
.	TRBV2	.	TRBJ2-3	TGTGCCAGCAAAAAGGGCACAGATACGCAGTATTTT	CASKKGTDTQYF
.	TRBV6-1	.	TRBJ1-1	TGTGCCAGCAGACCGGGACCCTACACTGAAGCTTTCTTT	CASRPGPYTEAFF
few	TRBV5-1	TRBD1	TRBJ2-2	TGCGCCAGCAGCCTCGGACAGGGGGGCACCGGGGAGCTGTTTTTT	CASSLGQGGTGELFF
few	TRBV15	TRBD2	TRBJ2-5	TGTGCCACCAGCGTCCCGGGATGGGAGGGGACCCAGTACTTC	CATSVPGWEGTQYF
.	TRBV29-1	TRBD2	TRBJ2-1	TGCAGCGCTATATCACTAGCGGGAGGGCCAGGCAATGAGCAGTTCTTC	CSAISLAGGPGNEQFF
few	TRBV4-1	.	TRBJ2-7	TGCGCCAGCAGCCAATCTTTGATGACTCAGAGCTCCTACGAGCAGTACTTC	CASSQSLMTQSSYEQYF
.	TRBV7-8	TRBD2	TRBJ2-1	TGTGCCAGCAGCTTCGAATTAAGGACTAGTACGCATGAGCAGTTCTTC	CASSFELRTSTHEQFF
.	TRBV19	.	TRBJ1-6	TGTGCCAGTAGTAGCGACACCAGGGGAGGTTCACCCCTCCACTTT	CASSSDTRGGSPLHF
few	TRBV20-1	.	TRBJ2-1	TGCAGTGCTAGAGAGGACATCTCCTACAATGAGCAGTTCTTC	CSAREDISYNEQFF
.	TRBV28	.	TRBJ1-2	TGTGCCAGCAGTTTAAGCCTGGGCTATGGCTACACCTTC	CASSLSLGYGYTF
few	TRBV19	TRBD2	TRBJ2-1	TGTGCCAGTAGTATCTGGGGAGGGCTAGCCTACAATGAGCAGTTCTTC	CASSIWGGLAYNEQFF
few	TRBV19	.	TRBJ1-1	TGTGCCAGTAGTATTCGGAAGGGACGGGGGGCAGCTGAAGCTTTCTTT	CASSIRKGRGAAEAFF
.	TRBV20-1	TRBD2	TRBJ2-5	TGCAGTGCTAGAGCCGTAAGCGGGGCGGAAGAGACCCAGTACTTC	CSARAVSGAEETQYF
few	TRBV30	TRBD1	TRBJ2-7	TGTGCCTGGAGTCGGACAGGGGTTACCGAGCAGTACTTC	CAWSRTGVTEQYF
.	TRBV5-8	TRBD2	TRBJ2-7	TGTGCCAGCAGCTTGGATCGGGGGGTGAGGAACGAGCAGTACTTC	CASSLDRGVRNEQYF
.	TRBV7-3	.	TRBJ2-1	TGCGCCAGCAGCCCCACGAGAGGGGAAGGAAGGAATGAGCAGTTCTTC	CASSPTRGEGRNEQFF
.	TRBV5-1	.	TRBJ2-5	TGCGCCAGCAGCTCCGGGACCCTAGCGTACCAAGAGACCCAGTACTTC	CASSSGTLAYQETQYF
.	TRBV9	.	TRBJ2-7	TGTGCCAGCAGCCCGCAATCGGACCCCTACGAGCAGTACTTC	CASSPQSDPYEQYF
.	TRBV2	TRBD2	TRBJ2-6	TGTGCCAGCCTGCCTAGCGGGATCTCTGGGGCCAACGTCCTGACTTTC	CASLPSGISGANVLTF
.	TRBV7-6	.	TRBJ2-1	TGCGCCAGCAGCCAACCGCTAGCGTCCTACAATGAGCAGTTCTTC	CASSQPLASYNEQFF
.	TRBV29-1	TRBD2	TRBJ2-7	TGCAGCGTTCGGACTAGCGCCTACGAGCAGTACTTC	CSVRTSAYEQYF
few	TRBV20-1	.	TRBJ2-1	TGCAGTGCCATATTCGGGGGTTCACTTTCCAATGAGCAGTTCTTC	CSAIFGGSLSNEQFF
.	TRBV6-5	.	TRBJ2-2	TGTGCCAGCAGGGCTAGTTACACCGGGGAGCTGTTTTTT	CASRASYTGELFF